One sample yielded the 12 T cell receptor beta chains listed below, sequenced in a study of blood T cell repertoires in COVID-19. Sequenced by immunoSEQ multiplex PCR; TCRdb stores in-frame clones only, minus some. The table records under 200,000 clones, approximately 83% of them present only once. Sequencing used PBMCs or T cells enriched from blood (not recorded which). These TCRs come from an older woman who had recovered from COVID-19.

This clone turned up a few times. For the CDR3, the DNA is TGCGCCAGCAGCGACCGACAGGGGGCGGACGGCGGGGAGCTGTTTTTT. Encoded protein: CASSDRQGADGGELFF. V is TRBV5-1 and J is TRBJ2-2; TRBD1 agrees at 10 bases. This CDR3 comprises 16 residues. J gave up 7 bases and V 4 bases, and 10 bases lay outside the gene matches. Germline V CDR1 and CDR2: SGHRS, YFSETQ.

V gene TRBV28 combines with J gene TRBJ2-7, with D possibly matching TRBD1 (6 bases). V lost 5 bases to trimming and J lost 2 bases, with 13 bases between them. The length of the CDR3 is 14 residues. From germline, CDR1 is MDHEN and CDR2 SYDVKM. For the CDR3, the DNA is TGTGCCAGCAGTCTTACCTACAGGGCCTACGAGCAGTACTTC. Amino acids: CASSLTYRAYEQYF.

V gene TRBV5-1 combines with J gene TRBJ2-3; 9 nucleotides line up with TRBD1. The CDR3 sequence is 18 residues long. Germline V gives CDR1 SGHRS, CDR2 YFSETQ. Trimming cost V 4 bases and J 0 bases; bases outside gene matches: 12. CDR3 nucleotides: TGCGCCAGCAGCCGCAGGCCATTCGGACAGGGGAGCACAGATACGCAGTATTTT. It translates to CASSRRPFGQGSTDTQYF.

This chain links TRBV5-1 with TRBJ2-6, with 8 positions matching TRBD1. CDR1 is SGHRS and CDR2 is YFSETQ in the germline V gene. CDR3 size: 18 residues. J lost 0 bases, V lost 1 base, and 6 bases had no gene match. For the CDR3, the DNA is TGCGCCAGCAGCTTGTCAGGGGGCCACTCCTCTGGGGCCAACGTCCTGACTTTC. As protein: CASSLSGGHSSGANVLTF.

V usage is TRBV28 and J usage is TRBJ2-7, with no clear D. The V and J ends lost 5 bases and 0 bases respectively, with 8 bases between them. The CDR3 covers 13 residues. Germline lookup yields CDR1 MDHEN and CDR2 SYDVKM. In DNA, the CDR3 is TGTGCCAGCAGTACCACGCGCTCCTACGAGCAGTACTTC. Translated, it gives CASSTTRSYEQYF.

The table lists this clone with a few counts. The chain employs TRBV30 and TRBJ1-5; the D is unclear. V shed 1 base and J shed 5 bases, with 9 bases lying between them. The germline CDR1 and CDR2 sequences are GTSNPN and SVGIG (reference sequence). CDR3 length: 13 residues. CDR3 sequence reads: CAWSGPGDQPQHF. CDR3 nucleotides: TGTGCCTGGAGTGGACCGGGAGATCAGCCCCAGCATTTT. The entire variable domain, with the rest obtained from reference TRBV30 and TRBJ1-5, is as follows: SQTIHQWPATLVQPVGSPLSLECTVEGTSNPNLYWYRQAAGRGLQLLFYSVGIGQISSEVPQNLSASRPQDRQFILSSKKLLLSDSGFYLCAWSGPGDQPQHFGDGTRLSIL.

In nucleotides, the CDR3 is TGTGCCAGCAGTGTAGCGGGAGTGGGAGAGACCCAGTACTTC. It encodes CASSVAGVGETQYF. The chain combines TRBV2 with TRBJ2-5; TRBD2 aligns across 9 bases. The length of the CDR3 is 14 residues. Germline V lookup: CDR1 SNHLY, CDR2 FYNNEI. The V gene end was trimmed by 4 bases and the J gene end by 4 bases; junction bases not matched to a gene: 4.

The chain couples TRBV4-1 to TRBJ1-6, with 9 bases fitting TRBD1. J was trimmed by 9 bases and V by 5 bases; bases with no gene match: 8. The CDR3 has 15 residues. Germline V gene lookup returns CDR1 MGHRA and CDR2 YSYEKL. CDR3 coding DNA: TGCGCCAGCAGCTATACCGGGACAGGGCGTTCACCCCTCCACTTT. Translating gives CASSYTGTGRSPLHF.

The chain employs TRBV5-8 and TRBJ1-4; maybe TRBD1 (5 bases). The CDR3 is 14 amino acids. Germline CDR1 is SGHTS and CDR2 is YDEGEE. Trimming cost V 0 bases and J 6 bases, with 9 bases left between them. The CDR3 DNA sequence: TGTGCCAGCAGCTTGGTCCTAGGGGATGAAAAACTGTTTTTT. It is translated as CASSLVLGDEKLFF.

The sample holds one count of this clone. This chain joins TRBV19 and TRBJ1-5; TRBD1 agrees at 7 bases. This CDR3 is built from 13 residues. Germline-derived CDR1 and CDR2 are LNHDA and SQIVND (reference sequence). The V gene end was trimmed by 2 bases and the J gene end by 7 bases; junction bases not matched to a gene: 2. The CDR3 spells CASSIYRGQPQHF. CDR3 in DNA: TGTGCCAGTAGTATATACAGGGGCCAGCCCCAGCATTTT.

The V and J genes are TRBV2 and TRBJ1-5; D might be TRBD1 (5 bases). This CDR3 has 14 amino acids. Germline CDR1 reads SNHLY; CDR2 reads FYNNEI. V was cut by 4 bases and J by 4 bases, with 11 bases left in between. Written as DNA, the CDR3 is TGTGCCAGCAGTGCTTCCAGGGTAAATCAGCCCCAGCATTTT. This gives the protein CASSASRVNQPQHF.

This rearrangement joins TRBV2 to TRBJ2-7, with 9 bases identical to TRBD1. Per germline, CDR1 SNHLY and CDR2 FYNNEI. CDR3 length: 14 amino acids. Trimming at V came to 6 bases and at J to 3 bases, leaving 6 bases not matched to a gene. CDR3 region: CASSAGTGIYEQYF. The DNA for the CDR3 is TGTGCCAGCAGCGCCGGGACAGGGATCTACGAGCAGTACTTC.